A single TCR beta chain is shown here with its context. Together with a sample-barcoded 5' primer, a J-beta primer mix was included in a second PCR lasting about 7 to 11 cycles. TCRdb used MiXCR to reprocess the 5' RACE reads, holding one entry per CDR3 protein. The data contain around 1,000,000 distinct CDR3 sequences, around 27% of them seen just once; the ten biggest clones take up 0.65% to 0.75%. This specimen belongs to a study of blood T cells in healthy people across ages. The CDR3 extends over 15 amino acids. Germline CDR1 reads SEHNR; CDR2 reads FQNEAQ (reference sequence). Trimming removed 6 bases from V and 3 bases from J, with 17 bases in between. The sample was also reused in another study, on T cells of mothers and their children.

This chain links TRBV7-9 with TRBJ2-5; maybe TRBD1 (5 bases). This TCR was sampled from a girl aged 2-15 years in good health. Material for sequencing was blood. The CDR3 protein is CASRQANDRKETQYF. In DNA form, the CDR3 reads TGTGCCAGCAGACAAGCTAACGACAGAAAAGAGACCCAGTACTTC.